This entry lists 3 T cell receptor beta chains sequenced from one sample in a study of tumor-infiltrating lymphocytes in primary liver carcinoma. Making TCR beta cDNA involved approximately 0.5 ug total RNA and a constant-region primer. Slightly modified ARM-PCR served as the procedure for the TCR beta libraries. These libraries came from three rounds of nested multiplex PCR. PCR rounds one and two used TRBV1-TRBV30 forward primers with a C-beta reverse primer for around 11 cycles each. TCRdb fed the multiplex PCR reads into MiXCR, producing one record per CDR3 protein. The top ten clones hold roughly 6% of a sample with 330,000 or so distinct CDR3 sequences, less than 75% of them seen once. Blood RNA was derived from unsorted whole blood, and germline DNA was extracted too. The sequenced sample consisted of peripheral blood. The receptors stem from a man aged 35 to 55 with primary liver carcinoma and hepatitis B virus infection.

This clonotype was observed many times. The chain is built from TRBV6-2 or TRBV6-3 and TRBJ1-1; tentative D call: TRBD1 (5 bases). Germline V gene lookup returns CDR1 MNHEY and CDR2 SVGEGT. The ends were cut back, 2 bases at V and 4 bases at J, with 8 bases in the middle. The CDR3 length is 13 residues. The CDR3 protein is CASSYPGSTEAFF. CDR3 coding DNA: TGTGCCAGCAGTTACCCAGGGTCCACTGAAGCTTTCTTT.

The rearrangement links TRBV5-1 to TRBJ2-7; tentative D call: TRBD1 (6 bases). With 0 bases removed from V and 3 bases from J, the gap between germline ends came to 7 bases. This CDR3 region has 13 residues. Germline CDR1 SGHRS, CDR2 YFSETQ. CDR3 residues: CASSLGDIYEQYF. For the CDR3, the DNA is TGCGCCAGCAGCTTGGGGGACATCTACGAGCAGTACTTC.

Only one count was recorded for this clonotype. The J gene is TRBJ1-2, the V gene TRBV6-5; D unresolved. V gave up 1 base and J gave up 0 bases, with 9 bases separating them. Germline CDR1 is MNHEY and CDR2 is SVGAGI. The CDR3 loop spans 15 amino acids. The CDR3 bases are TGTGCCAGCAGTTACTTAGCAGGAGCTAACTATGGCTACACCTTC. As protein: CASSYLAGANYGYTF.